This T cell receptor beta chain was captured in a study of blood T cell repertoires in COVID-19. The wider study: Researchers got acute and convalescent COVID-19 samples from the United States, Italy and Spain.

Study processing details: Estimated nucleated cell counts came from reference gene primer amplification. The table came from immunoSEQ multiplex PCR; TCRdb's copy has only in-frame clones and leaves some out. D and trimming come from the DNA, and the V and J calls and clone size come from that table. The repertoire has 200,000 to 250,000 clones, 87% of them found once; the top ten carry about 12%. Trimming took 3 bases from V and 3 from J; bases not matched to a gene: 7. The CDR3 covers 15 residues. The germline V gene encodes CDR1 SGHRS and CDR2 YFSETQ. The sample taken for sequencing was peripheral blood. The chain links TRBV5-1 to TRBJ1-1; 8 bases are a match to TRBD1. The sequence came from a woman aged 18 to 35 who had recovered from COVID-19. The CDR3, as DNA: TGCGCCAGCAGCTGGGGGGACAGGTTCGACACTGAAGCTTTCTTT. The encoded protein is CASSWGDRFDTEAFF.